This T cell receptor (beta chain) was profiled in a study of radiation and T cells in renal cell carcinoma. V lost 5 bases to trimming and J lost 7 bases, with 15 bases between them. Germline V gene sequence: CDR1 LNHDA, CDR2 SQIVND (reference sequence). The CDR3 sequence is 14 residues long. Time point given: blood 2 weeks post-SBRT. Treatment described: 15 Gy SBRT to primary tumor, nephrectomy 4 weeks later. Measured with immunoSEQ multiplex PCR; TCRdb has only the in-frame clones, and not every one. This table holds 120,000 or so clones, more than 75% found once. Sequences were derived from blood, sampled from a patient whose treatment included radiotherapy and nephrectomy. The rearrangement links TRBV19 to TRBJ1-5, with a tentative D call TRBD1 (6 bases). The receptor was isolated from a woman in her 70s with renal cell carcinoma. The CDR3 DNA reads TGTGCCAGTAGTGCAGGGGCTAGTTTGCAGCCCCAGCATTTT. This gives the protein CASSAGASLQPQHF. Together with reference TRBV19 and TRBJ1-5, the CDR3 gives the full variable domain: DGGITQSPKYLFRKEGQNVTLSCEQNLNHDAMYWYRQDPGQGLRLIYYSQIVNDFQKGDIAEGYSVSREKKESFPLTVTSAQKNPTAFYLCASSAGASLQPQHFGDGTRLSIL.